This T cell receptor (beta chain) appears in the sequencing data of a study of blood T cells in healthy people across ages. Study-level results: Unsorted PBMC material precluded a definitive naive versus antigen-experienced comparison. Underestimates were what the diversity estimates from one million T cells were considered to be. It was not known whether donors were CMV positive (a possible confounder of expanded clonotype changes). Long-lived and aged donors differed, with more naive CD4+ cells and higher diversity in the long-lived.

V lost 4 bases to trimming and J lost 2 bases, with 10 bases between them. CDR3 length: 14 amino acids. CDR1 is LGHNA, CDR2 YSLEER, per germline. A second PCR, run for roughly 7 to 11 cycles, used a sample-barcoded 5' primer plus a J-beta primer mix. TCRdb used MiXCR to reprocess the 5' RACE reads, holding one entry per CDR3 protein. There are a few hundred thousand distinct CDR3 sequences in the sample; around 27% occur only once, and around 30% lies in the top ten. For this clonotype: As yet, its antigen is unknown.

The chain uses TRBV4-3 and TRBJ2-3; possible D gene TRBD2, 5 bases. The sequencing sample was made of blood. The clonotype originates from a woman aged 70-85 years in good health. For the CDR3, the DNA is TGCGCCAGCAGCCCGGACTCTTTCACAGATACGCAGTATTTT. It encodes CASSPDSFTDTQYF.